This passage covers 30 T cell receptor beta chains from one sample sequenced in a study of beta chain features in type 1 diabetes. Findings and caveats of the study: People with Type 1 diabetes carried modestly yet significantly shorter TCRB CDR3s in all four CD4+ subsets.

TCRB transcripts that were expressed got sequenced, as all of the isolated RNA had been reverse transcribed. Assay used: immunoSEQ multiplex PCR; TCRdb lists only in-frame clones, some missing. The sample carries 240,000 or so clones, 20% recorded once. Antigen specificity for these receptors is unknown. The sequencing input was naive CD4+ T cells from blood. These receptors originate from a woman aged 40 to 49 with type 1 diabetes.

The V call is TRBV28, the J call TRBJ2-7; weak D call: TRBD2 (5 bases). V lost 6 bases to trimming and J lost 3 bases, with 12 bases between them. Germline-derived CDR1 and CDR2 are MDHEN and SYDVKM. The CDR3 contains 13 residues. The DNA for the CDR3 is TGTGCCAGCAGAAGAGGGCTGAACTACGAGCAGTACTTC. Amino acids: CASRRGLNYEQYF. Full variable domain (missing parts from reference TRBV28 and TRBJ2-7): DVKVTQSSRYLVKRTGEKVFLECVQDMDHENMFWYRQDPGLGLRLIYFSYDVKMKEKGDIPEGYSVSREKKERFSLILESASTNQTSMYLCASRRGLNYEQYFGPGTRLTVT.

With regard to this clone: Compared with germline, one end of the junction differs, possibly owing to a read error. The rearrangement joins TRBV7-7 to TRBJ2-5; a weak D match, TRBD1 (6 bases). This CDR3 has 15 residues. The germline V gene encodes CDR1 SSHAT and CDR2 FNYEAQ (reference sequence). In nucleotides, the CDR3 is TGTGCTAGCAGCTCGCAGGGGACCTCGCAAGAGACCCAGTACTTC. Amino acid sequence: CASSSQGTSQETQYF.

This clone was observed a single time. The gene calls are TRBV7-8 and TRBJ1-2; 8 bases line up with TRBD1. The germline CDR1 and CDR2 sequences are SGHVS and FQNEAQ. CDR3 length: 14 amino acids. Trimming removed 3 bases from V and 4 bases from J; junction bases left unmatched: 4. The CDR3 DNA sequence: TGTGCCAGCAGCTTTGCCGGGACAGGCTATGGCTACACCTTC. It specifies CASSFAGTGYGYTF.

This clone was seen a few times. The V call is TRBV2, the J call TRBJ2-7; possibly TRBD1 for D (5 bases). Looked up from germline, CDR1 is SNHLY and CDR2 is FYNNEI. The V end lost 6 bases, the J end lost 5 bases, and 14 bases lay between the germline ends. The CDR3 spans 13 residues. CDR3 DNA sequence: TGTGCCAGCAGGGCACAGGTATCCCACGAGCAGTACTTC. The encoded protein is CASRAQVSHEQYF.

This clone was seen more than once but under ten times. The genes are TRBV7-2 and TRBJ1-1; D gene uncertain. The CDR3 is 13 amino acids. V was clipped by 7 bases and J by 3 bases, with 12 bases between them. Per the germline V gene, CDR1 is SGHTA and CDR2 is FQGNSA. CDR3 loop: CASTTSLDTEAFF. The CDR3 DNA reads as TGTGCCAGCACCACTTCCCTGGACACTGAAGCTTTCTTT.

The chain has TRBV18 and TRBJ2-7; D is unresolved. Germline loops: CDR1 KGHSH, CDR2 LQKENI. This CDR3 has 12 amino acids. Trimming took 3 bases from V and 3 from J, leaving 6 bases between them. CDR3 nucleotides: TGTGCCAGCTCACCTTTTCTCTACGAGCAGTACTTC. Translation: CASSPFLYEQYF. Based on the CDR3 plus reference TRBV18 and TRBJ2-7, the full variable domain is NAGVMQNPRHLVRRRGQEARLRCSPMKGHSHVYWYRQLPEEGLKFMVYLQKENIIDESGMPKERFSAEFPKEGPSILRIQQVVRGDSAAYFCASSPFLYEQYFGPGTRLTVT.

This clone was seen a handful of times. The chain couples TRBV13 to TRBJ1-6; the D gene is possibly TRBD1 (6 bases). This CDR3 comprises 14 residues. Germline values: CDR1 PRHDT, CDR2 FYEKMQ (reference sequence). V gave up 6 bases and J gave up 6 bases, with 12 bases separating them. CDR3 loop: CASSPGTSNSPLHF. CDR3 in DNA: TGTGCCAGCAGTCCCGGGACAAGTAATTCACCCCTCCACTTT. The full variable domain, with the rest looked up from reference TRBV13 and TRBJ1-6, is AAGVIQSPRHLIKEKRETATLKCYPIPRHDTVYWYQQGPGQDPQFLISFYEKMQSDKGSIPDRFSAQQFSDYHSELNMSSLELGDSALYFCASSPGTSNSPLHFGNGTRLTVT.

This clone came up a few times. This chain joins TRBV29-1 and TRBJ1-1; D may be TRBD1 (6 bases). V dropped 6 bases and J dropped 5 bases, with 22 bases sitting between them. Per germline, CDR1 SQVTM and CDR2 ANQGSEA. The CDR3 extends over 15 amino acids. This CDR3 reads CSVHPTPGAWTEAFF. The CDR3, as DNA: TGCAGCGTGCACCCTACCCCAGGGGCTTGGACTGAAGCTTTCTTT.

This clone was seen a few times. The V call is TRBV7-6, the J call TRBJ2-7; D possibly corresponds to TRBD1 (6 bases). CDR1 SGHVS and CDR2 FNYEAQ come from the germline V gene. The CDR3 loop spans 14 amino acids. V shed 5 bases and J shed 2 bases, with 13 bases lying between them. The CDR3 reads CASSQSGGPYEQYF. In nucleotides, the CDR3 is TGTGCCAGCAGCCAGAGTGGGGGCCCCTACGAGCAGTACTTC.

A few counts support this clone. This specimen includes other DNA sequences encoding the same CDR3. V usage is TRBV9 and J usage is TRBJ2-3; 9 bases match TRBD2. Germline trimming cut 0 bases from V and 2 bases from J; bases unmatched to any gene: 4. This CDR3 spans 16 amino acids. The germline V gene has CDR1 SGDLS and CDR2 YYNGEE. CDR3 coding DNA: TGTGCCAGCAGCGTAGGGGTAGCGGGGGTCACAGATACGCAGTATTTT. This codes for CASSVGVAGVTDTQYF. Full variable domain (remainder filled in from reference TRBV9 and TRBJ2-3): DSGVTQTPKHLITATGQRVTLRCSPRSGDLSVYWYQQSLDQGLQFLIQYYNGEERAKGNILERFSAQQFPDLHSELNLSSLELGDSALYFCASSVGVAGVTDTQYFGPGTRLTVL.

DNA of the CDR3: TGTGCCAGCAGCTTAATACAGGGTGCCGAGCAGTACTTC. Its protein product is CASSLIQGAEQYF. This chain uses TRBV7-9 with TRBJ2-7; possibly TRBD1 for D (6 bases). The V end lost 2 bases, the J end lost 6 bases, and 11 bases lay between the germline ends. The CDR3 contains 13 residues. Germline V gives CDR1 SEHNR, CDR2 FQNEAQ (reference sequence).

This clone was detected a few times. The rearrangement joins TRBV20-1 to TRBJ1-1; D call uncertain. V was cut by 3 bases and J by 5 bases, with 7 bases left in between. The CDR3 covers 11 residues. From germline, CDR1 is DFQATT and CDR2 SNEGSKA (reference sequence). CDR3 sequence (DNA): TGCAGTGCTAGGCCGAGGACTGAAGCTTTCTTT. This gives the protein CSARPRTEAFF.

The chain carries TRBV25-1 and TRBJ1-2; D is possibly TRBD1 (6 bases). Looked up from germline, CDR1 is MGHDK and CDR2 is SYGVNS. CDR3 length: 14 amino acids. V dropped 4 bases and J dropped 8 bases, with 17 bases sitting between them. CDR3: CASSVPGTLGGYTF. CDR3 nucleotides: TGTGCCAGCAGTGTGCCGGGGACACTAGGGGGCTACACCTTC.

The CDR3 nucleotides read TGTGCCAGCTCAACGCCGGGAACAGATACGCAGTATTTT. It translates to CASSTPGTDTQYF. The rearrangement links TRBV18 to TRBJ2-3; D possibly corresponds to TRBD2 (5 bases). The CDR3 consists of 13 residues. In germline, CDR1 is KGHSH, CDR2 LQKENI. The V gene lost 5 bases and the J gene lost 3 bases, with 9 bases spanning the gap.

J is TRBJ2-7 and V is TRBV11-2, with TRBD2 matching over 7 bases. V lost 4 bases and J lost 0; bases outside the gene matches: 3. The CDR3 extends over 14 amino acids. Germline CDR1 SGHAT, CDR2 FQNNGV. CDR3 DNA sequence: TGTGCCAGCAGCTACCGGGACTACTCCTACGAGCAGTACTTC. Translating it yields CASSYRDYSYEQYF.

The chain recombines TRBV7-2 with TRBJ2-1; D might be TRBD2 (5 bases). Looked up from germline, CDR1 is SGHTA and CDR2 is FQGNSA. The CDR3 totals 14 residues. Trimming removed 5 bases at V and 4 bases at J, with 12 bases between. DNA for the CDR3: TGTGCCAGCAGCGCGGGTTTCGAATACAATGAGCAGTTCTTC. This codes for CASSAGFEYNEQFF. Looking up the rest from reference TRBV7-2 and TRBJ2-1 gives the full variable domain: GAGVSQSPSNKVTEKGKDVELRCDPISGHTALYWYRQSLGQGLEFLIYFQGNSAPDKSGLPSDRFSAERTGGSVSTLTIQRTQQEDSAVYLCASSAGFEYNEQFFGPGTRLTVL.

The rearrangement uses TRBV2 and TRBJ1-4; 10 bases agree with TRBD1. V trimming: 6 bases; J trimming: 13 bases; junction bases outside the gene matches: 11. The CDR3 runs to 14 residues. CDR1 SNHLY and CDR2 FYNNEI come from the germline V gene. Here the CDR3 DNA reads TGTGCCAGCAGCCTTGGGACAGGGGCCTCCCCACTGTTTTTT. Its protein product is CASSLGTGASPLFF.

This chain connects TRBV18 to TRBJ1-5, with TRBD1 as a possible D gene (5 bases). Germline CDR1 KGHSH, CDR2 LQKENI. V was pared by 3 bases and J by 4 bases, with 10 bases between. CDR3 length: 14 amino acids. CDR3 DNA sequence: TGTGCCAGCTCACCGGACACCCTGAATCAGCCCCAGCATTTT. This encodes CASSPDTLNQPQHF.

This clone appeared a few times. Distinct nucleotide sequences in the sample also encode this CDR3. This sequence joins TRBV18 and TRBJ1-1; the match to TRBD1 covers 12 bases. The CDR3 length is 14 residues. J was trimmed by 6 bases and V by 3 bases; bases with no gene match: 2. The germline V gene encodes CDR1 KGHSH and CDR2 LQKENI. DNA of the CDR3: TGTGCCAGCTCACCGGGACAGGGGGCGTCTGAAGCTTTCTTT. Its translation is CASSPGQGASEAFF.

This clone was counted between two and nine times. The genes are TRBV28 and TRBJ1-2; 8 bases line up with TRBD1. V dropped 6 bases and J dropped 7; count of bases not matched to a gene: 7. The germline gives CDR1 MDHEN, CDR2 SYDVKM. The CDR3 runs 13 residues. CDR3 bases: TGTGCCAGCAGGGACAGGGTGGACTTTGGCTACACCTTC. This gives the protein CASRDRVDFGYTF.

The CDR3 region has the DNA TGTGCCAGCAGCCACACCTACGAGCAGTACTTC. Translation: CASSHTYEQYF. The chain employs TRBV14 and TRBJ2-5; D is ambiguous. Gene TRBJ2-7 matches the end of the DNA better, so the J call may be wrong. The germline gives CDR1 SGHDN, CDR2 FVKESK. The CDR3 is made up of 11 amino acids.

V gene TRBV14 combines with J gene TRBJ2-2; 9 bases are a match to TRBD2. From germline, CDR1 is SGHDN and CDR2 FVKESK. V shed 0 bases and J 6 bases; nucleotides not matched to a gene: 5. The CDR3 is 16 residues long. The CDR3 loop is CASSQDLAGYSGELFF. The CDR3, as DNA: TGTGCCAGCAGCCAAGATCTAGCGGGGTATTCCGGGGAGCTGTTTTTT.

The rearrangement joins TRBV5-4 to TRBJ2-5, with 7 bases that match TRBD2. With the DNA end fitting TRBJ2-7 better, the J assignment may be wrong. The CDR3 spans 14 residues. The V gene's germline CDR1 is SGHNT and CDR2 YYREEE (reference sequence). In nucleotides, the CDR3 is TGTGCCAGCAGCCCGCGGGAGTCTCCCTACGAGCAGTACTTC. Its protein is CASSPRESPYEQYF.

This clone has a handful of counts. V usage is TRBV28 and J usage is TRBJ2-1, with 10 bases aligning to TRBD1. Unmatched junction bases numbered 4, after V lost 8 bases and J lost 0 bases. The CDR3 is 15 amino acids. CDR1 is MDHEN, CDR2 SYDVKM, per germline. As DNA, the CDR3 is TGTGCCAGCCTAGACAGGGGGCCCTCCTACAATGAGCAGTTCTTC. This gives the protein CASLDRGPSYNEQFF. Full variable domain (remainder filled in from reference TRBV28 and TRBJ2-1): DVKVTQSSRYLVKRTGEKVFLECVQDMDHENMFWYRQDPGLGLRLIYFSYDVKMKEKGDIPEGYSVSREKKERFSLILESASTNQTSMYLCASLDRGPSYNEQFFGPGTRLTVL.

The rearrangement links TRBV29-1 to TRBJ2-7, with D possibly TRBD2 on 6 matching bases. CDR3 size: 14 residues. Germline CDR1 SQVTM, CDR2 ANQGSEA. V lost 0 bases and J 0 bases, leaving 9 bases between the germline ends. CDR3 nucleotide sequence: TGCAGCGTTGAAGAGGGGAGGAGCTCCTACGAGCAGTACTTC. It specifies CSVEEGRSSYEQYF.

V and J are TRBV5-1 and TRBJ2-1; 8 nucleotides line up with TRBD2. The V segment lost 7 bases and the J segment 0 bases; nucleotides outside the gene matches: 9. The CDR3 sequence is 16 residues long. CDR1 and CDR2 (germline): SGHRS, YFSETQ. For the CDR3, the DNA is TGCGCCAGCGGACTACCGGGAGGGAGCTCCTACAATGAGCAGTTCTTC. Translated, it gives CASGLPGGSSYNEQFF.

V usage is TRBV5-6 and J usage is TRBJ1-1; weak D call: TRBD1 (6 bases). Germline assignment: CDR1 SGHDT and CDR2 YYEEEE. The CDR3 runs 13 residues. V was cut by 2 bases and J by 4 bases, with 9 bases left in between. The CDR3, as DNA: TGTGCCAGCAGCTTAGGGGGAACCACTGAAGCTTTCTTT. It translates to CASSLGGTTEAFF.

A few counts support this clone. The chain has TRBV15 and TRBJ2-3, with D possibly matching TRBD1 (5 bases). V lost 5 bases, J lost 1 base, and 19 bases lay in between. The germline CDR1 and CDR2 sequences are LNHNV and YYDKDF (reference sequence). This CDR3 comprises 17 residues. Here the CDR3 reads CATSRPFQGWGTDTQYF. The CDR3 bases are TGTGCCACCAGCCGGCCGTTTCAGGGCTGGGGCACAGATACGCAGTATTTT. Full variable domain (rest looked up from reference TRBV15 and TRBJ2-3): DAMVIQNPRYQVTQFGKPVTLSCSQTLNHNVMYWYQQKSSQAPKLLFHYYDKDFNNEADTPDNFQSRRPNTSFCFLDIRSPGLGDTAMYLCATSRPFQGWGTDTQYFGPGTRLTVL.

The V call is TRBV19, the J call TRBJ1-1; D remains unclear. This CDR3 is 15 amino acids long. V was shortened by 3 bases and J by 1 base, with 12 bases between the two germline ends. CDR1 and CDR2 from the germline V gene are LNHDA and SQIVND (reference sequence). The CDR3 nucleotides are TGTGCCAGTAGTATGTCCGCAGGAGGGAACACTGAAGCTTTCTTT. Its protein is CASSMSAGGNTEAFF.

This clone occurred a few times. The V call is TRBV27, the J call TRBJ2-7; D may be TRBD1 (5 bases). The CDR3 runs 14 residues. Looked up from germline, CDR1 is MNHEY and CDR2 is SMNVEV (reference sequence). Trimming took off 4 bases at V and 6 bases at J, with 16 bases between the two ends. The CDR3 loop is CASSSAGFPPEQYF. CDR3 nucleotide sequence: TGTGCCAGCAGTTCGGCAGGGTTCCCGCCCGAGCAGTACTTC.